A selection of T cell receptor beta chains follows, all from one sample in a study of T cell responses to AZD1222 COVID-19 vaccine. TCRdb keeps only in-frame clones here, not all; method: immunoSEQ multiplex PCR. Of about 100,000 clones listed, approximately 87% were seen once; the top ten hold more than 3.5%. Sample: peripheral blood, taken on day 0 of MenACWY control vaccination. The source of these receptors is an adult in good health. Both conserved end residues are part of each CDR3. The D gene is left open where the match is weak. Clone sizes are given selectively: once, few, many, or a class where the clone is expanded.

V	J	size	length	D	CDR3	DNA
TRBV6-5	TRBJ2-3	once	12	.	CASSTGTDTQYF	TGTGCCAGCAGTACAGGGACAGATACGCAGTATTTT
TRBV4-3	TRBJ2-2	.	15	.	CASSQQASITGELFF	TGCGCCAGCAGCCAGCAGGCAAGCATCACCGGGGAGCTGTTTTTT
TRBV6-2/TRBV6-3	TRBJ2-3	.	15	TRBD2	CASSWGGLATDTQYF	TGTGCCAGCAGCTGGGGGGGACTAGCGACGGATACGCAGTATTTT
TRBV5-1	TRBJ2-2	.	12	.	CASSLYDGELFF	TGCGCCAGCAGCTTGTACGACGGGGAGCTGTTTTTT
TRBV5-1	TRBJ1-2	.	15	.	CASSPRDEFNYGYTF	TGCGCCAGCAGCCCCCGGGACGAATTTAACTATGGCTACACCTTC
TRBV6-2/TRBV6-3	TRBJ1-1	.	13	.	CASSYSVNTEAFF	TGTGCCAGCAGTTACTCGGTGAACACTGAAGCTTTCTTT
TRBV5-8	TRBJ2-5	.	16	TRBD1	CASSYSGTGVGETQYF	TGTGCCAGCAGCTATTCCGGGACAGGGGTTGGGGAGACCCAGTACTTC
TRBV12-3/TRBV12-4	TRBJ2-2	.	12	.	CASSILTGELFF	TGTGCCAGCAGTATCCTCACCGGGGAGCTGTTTTTT
TRBV2	TRBJ2-7	.	13	TRBD1	CASSLGQIHEQYF	TGTGCCAGCAGTCTGGGACAGATCCACGAGCAGTACTTC
TRBV7-2	TRBJ1-5	.	14	TRBD1	CASSFEQGGQPQHF	TGTGCCAGCAGCTTCGAGCAGGGGGGACAGCCCCAGCATTTT
TRBV4-1	TRBJ1-2	.	15	.	CASSQAVVGGNGYTF	TGCGCCAGCAGCCAAGCTGTGGTCGGGGGGAACGGCTACACCTTC
TRBV7-3	TRBJ1-4	once	13	.	CASSPQRGEKLFF	TGTGCCAGCAGCCCCCAACGGGGAGAAAAACTGTTTTTT
TRBV5-3	TRBJ1-4	.	20	.	CARSPSGGPNYTSTNEKLFF	TGTGCCAGAAGCCCAAGTGGGGGGCCCAATTATACCTCAACTAATGAAAAACTGTTTTTT
TRBV5-1	TRBJ1-1	.	15	TRBD1	CASSPHRDRDTEAFF	TGCGCCAGCAGCCCCCACCGGGACAGGGACACTGAAGCTTTCTTT
TRBV5-1	TRBJ1-2	.	12	.	CASNSATGSYTF	TGCGCCAGCAATTCCGCCACGGGGAGCTACACCTTC
TRBV25-1	TRBJ1-1	.	14	.	CASSGWGGGTEAFF	TGTGCCAGCAGCGGATGGGGGGGCGGGACTGAAGCTTTCTTT
TRBV29-1	TRBJ1-4	.	15	.	CSVRDPSVTGEKLFF	TGCAGCGTTCGTGACCCGTCAGTCACAGGCGAAAAACTGTTTTTT
TRBV11-2	TRBJ1-1	.	16	.	CASSPGAGSGNTEAFF	TGTGCCAGCAGCCCCGGCGCGGGTTCGGGGAACACTGAAGCTTTCTTT
TRBV29-1	TRBJ2-3	.	15	.	CSLAGGALGTDTQYF	TGCAGCTTAGCAGGGGGGGCCTTGGGCACAGATACGCAGTATTTT
TRBV28	TRBJ1-1	.	15	.	CASSRPGGTNTEAFF	TGTGCCAGCAGTCGACCTGGGGGAACGAACACTGAAGCTTTCTTT
TRBV25-1	TRBJ2-5	once	14	.	CASSETSSPGTQYF	TGTGCCAGCAGTGAAACCTCATCCCCGGGGACCCAGTACTTC
TRBV6-2/TRBV6-3	TRBJ2-1	few	19	TRBD2	CASSYSRRLAESSYNEQFF	TGTGCCAGCAGTTACTCGCGGCGACTAGCGGAATCTTCCTACAATGAGCAGTTCTTC
TRBV5-4	TRBJ2-1	.	14	TRBD2	CASSFGGEYNEQFF	TGTGCCAGCAGCTTCGGGGGGGAGTACAATGAGCAGTTCTTC
TRBV3-1/TRBV3-2	TRBJ1-2	.	13	.	CASSAVGVVGYTF	TGTGCCAGCAGCGCAGTCGGGGTGGTCGGCTACACCTTC
TRBV15	TRBJ2-7	.	15	.	CATSRNYRAAGEQYF	TGTGCCACCAGCAGAAACTACAGGGCTGCGGGGGAGCAGTACTTC
TRBV5-4	TRBJ1-1	.	17	.	CASSAGVVRVGRTEAFF	TGTGCCAGCAGCGCCGGGGTGGTAAGGGTCGGTCGCACTGAAGCTTTCTTT
TRBV7-9	TRBJ2-3	.	14	.	CASSRLMGSDTQYF	TGTGCCAGCAGCCGTCTAATGGGATCAGATACGCAGTATTTT
TRBV28	TRBJ1-5	.	16	TRBD1	CASSAWTGNSNQPQHF	TGTGCCAGCAGTGCATGGACAGGGAATAGCAATCAGCCCCAGCATTTT
TRBV29-1	TRBJ1-2	.	13	.	CSVEDGGRGGYTF	TGCAGCGTTGAAGATGGGGGGCGAGGTGGCTACACCTTC
TRBV5-1	TRBJ1-3	.	12	.	CASSPEGNTIYF	TGCGCCAGCAGCCCGGAGGGAAACACCATATATTTT
TRBV4-3	TRBJ1-2	once	15	.	CASSQDPTGKYGYTF	TGCGCCAGCAGCCAAGATCCTACGGGGAAGTATGGCTACACCTTC
TRBV9	TRBJ2-6	.	14	.	CASSPVGGANVLTF	TGTGCCAGCAGCCCTGTAGGAGGGGCCAACGTCCTGACTTTC
TRBV5-4	TRBJ2-4	.	14	TRBD1	CASSLQGGLNIQYF	TGTGCCAGCAGCCTACAGGGGGGTTTAAACATTCAGTACTTC
TRBV7-2	TRBJ1-1	.	13	.	CASSSTGSPRAFF	TGTGCCAGCAGCTCCACAGGGAGCCCTAGAGCTTTCTTT
TRBV5-1	TRBJ1-1	.	11	.	CASSGGASAFF	TGCGCCAGCAGCGGGGGCGCGTCCGCTTTCTTT
TRBV25-1	TRBJ1-3	.	15	.	CASSPPRGTRNTIYF	TGTGCCAGCAGTCCCCCCCGGGGCACGCGAAACACCATATATTTT
TRBV30	TRBJ1-2	.	14	.	CAWSVKQGAYGYTF	TGTGCCTGGAGTGTAAAACAGGGAGCCTATGGCTACACCTTC
TRBV3-1/TRBV3-2	TRBJ1-2	few	15	TRBD1	CASSPRTGGVYGYTF	TGTGCCAGCAGCCCCCGGACAGGGGGCGTCTATGGCTACACCTTC
TRBV28	TRBJ1-4	once	15	.	CASKTRGATNEKLFF	TGTGCCAGCAAAACTCGGGGGGCAACTAATGAAAAACTGTTTTTT
TRBV4-1	TRBJ2-5	.	14	.	CASSQVTLLGTQYF	TGCGCCAGCAGCCAAGTAACCCTTCTGGGGACCCAGTACTTC
TRBV27	TRBJ2-7	.	12	.	CAISNGVGEQYF	TGTGCCATCTCGAACGGGGTTGGCGAGCAGTACTTC
TRBV5-1	TRBJ2-7	.	13	TRBD1	CASSWGQRYEQYF	TGCGCCAGCAGCTGGGGACAGAGGTACGAGCAGTACTTC
TRBV9	TRBJ1-1	.	13	TRBD1	CASSEGTETEAFF	TGTGCCAGCAGCGAGGGGACAGAGACTGAAGCTTTCTTT
TRBV9	TRBJ2-2	.	12	.	CASSVVGWELFF	TGTGCCAGCAGCGTAGTGGGGTGGGAGCTGTTTTTT
TRBV28	TRBJ2-3	.	15	.	CASSTGGDVTDTQYF	TGTGCCAGCAGTACGGGGGGCGATGTCACAGATACGCAGTATTTT
TRBV9	TRBJ2-3	.	18	TRBD2	CASSVGLVLAGLTDTQYF	TGTGCCAGCAGCGTGGGACTCGTCTTAGCGGGGCTCACAGATACGCAGTATTTT
TRBV7-2	TRBJ2-1	.	12	.	CASSLANNEQFF	TGTGCCAGCAGCTTGGCAAACAATGAGCAGTTCTTC